This is a list of T cell receptor beta chains from one sample in a study of beta chain features in type 1 diabetes. Here immunoSEQ multiplex PCR was the method, and the copy in TCRdb shows in-frame clones only, minus some. The sample has a few hundred thousand clones, 16% seen once. The sequenced sample consisted of naive CD4+ T cells from blood. Source of these receptors: a young man with type 1 diabetes. CDR3s include the opening cysteine and the closing phenylalanine or tryptophan. D genes are given only for firm matches. Clone size is given for some rows only: seen once, a few or many times, or a class if the clone is expanded.

V: TRBV4-2; D: TRBD2; size: few; J: TRBJ2-7; DNA: TGTGCCAGCAGCCAAGATGGAGGGAGGGCCTCCGGCGAGCAGTACTTC; CDR3: CASSQDGGRASGEQYF
V: TRBV29-1; D: TRBD1; size: -; J: TRBJ2-6; DNA: TGCAGCGTGATCGGACAGGGAAGGGGCTCTGGGGCCAACGTCCTGACTTTC; CDR3: CSVIGQGRGSGANVLTF
V: TRBV15; D: TRBD1; size: -; J: TRBJ2-1; DNA: TGTGCCACCAGCAGCAGGACAGGGGGCGAGTATGAGCAGTTCTTC; CDR3: CATSSRTGGEYEQFF
V: TRBV29-1; D: TRBD1; size: few; J: TRBJ2-7; DNA: TGCAGCGTTGTGGCCCTACAGGGGATTGGCTCCTACGAGCAGTACTTC; CDR3: CSVVALQGIGSYEQYF
V: TRBV5-1; D: TRBD2; size: -; J: TRBJ2-7; DNA: TGCGCCAGCAGCGGGGGACTAGCAAGCTTCGACGAGCAGTACTTC; CDR3: CASSGGLASFDEQYF
V: TRBV5-1; D: TRBD1; size: few; J: TRBJ2-7; DNA: TGCGCCAGCAGCTTGGCGGAACAGGGGATCCACGAGCAGTACTTC; CDR3: CASSLAEQGIHEQYF
V: TRBV11-2; D: -; size: few; J: TRBJ2-1; DNA: TGTGCCAGCAGCTTGGCTAGCAGTTACAATGAGCAGTTCTTC; CDR3: CASSLASSYNEQFF
V: TRBV7-9; D: -; size: -; J: TRBJ1-5; DNA: TGTGCCAGCAGTACAGGGACCCATCAGCCCCAGCATTTT; CDR3: CASSTGTHQPQHF
V: TRBV29-1; D: TRBD1; size: -; J: TRBJ1-5; DNA: TGCAGCGTTAAGGGGACAGGGGCTAGCAATCAGCCCCAGCATTTT; CDR3: CSVKGTGASNQPQHF
V: TRBV6-5; D: -; size: once; J: TRBJ2-3; DNA: TGTGCCAGCAGGTACATGGATACGCAGTATTTT; CDR3: CASRYMDTQYF
V: TRBV7-2; D: TRBD1; size: few; J: TRBJ2-1; DNA: TGTGCCAGCAGCTCTGCGGGCAGGGGGTACAATGAGCAGTTCTTC; CDR3: CASSSAGRGYNEQFF
V: TRBV5-1; D: -; size: few; J: TRBJ2-6; DNA: TGCGCCAGCAGCTTGGTCAGGGAGACTGGGGCCAACGTCCTGACTTTC; CDR3: CASSLVRETGANVLTF
V: TRBV5-1; D: TRBD1; size: -; J: TRBJ2-3; DNA: TGCGCCAGCAGCTTGAGGACCGGGACAGCGGGCACAGATACGCAGTATTTT; CDR3: CASSLRTGTAGTDTQYF
V: TRBV4-3; D: TRBD2; size: -; J: TRBJ2-3; DNA: TGCGCCCGCAGCCAATCACCGGGACTAGCCTACACAGATACGCAGTATTTT; CDR3: CARSQSPGLAYTDTQYF
V: TRBV6-6; D: -; size: -; J: TRBJ2-7; DNA: TGTGCCACTCGCAAGGGGGACTACGAGCAGTACTTC; CDR3: CATRKGDYEQYF
V: TRBV7-3; D: -; size: few; J: TRBJ2-1; DNA: TGTGCCAGCAGCTTTACAGGGACTTATGAGCAGTTCTTC; CDR3: CASSFTGTYEQFF
V: TRBV4-1; D: -; size: -; J: TRBJ2-7; DNA: TGCGCCAGCAGCCAAGTGACAGGCGCCTACGAGCAGTACTTC; CDR3: CASSQVTGAYEQYF
V: TRBV10-3; D: -; size: -; J: TRBJ1-2; DNA: TGTGCCATCAGCTCCGAACTGGATGGCTACACCTTC; CDR3: CAISSELDGYTF
V: TRBV2; D: -; size: few; J: TRBJ2-7; DNA: TGTGCCAGCAGGGAGACGCGGGAGCAGTACTTC; CDR3: CASRETREQYF
V: TRBV30; D: TRBD1; size: few; J: TRBJ2-1; DNA: TGTGCCTGGGGACAGGGGGTCTACAATGAGCAGTTCTTC; CDR3: CAWGQGVYNEQFF
V: TRBV11-2; D: -; size: few; J: TRBJ2-2; DNA: TGTGCCAGCAGCCCGAACACCGGGGAGCTGTTTTTT; CDR3: CASSPNTGELFF
V: TRBV18; D: -; size: few; J: TRBJ2-6; DNA: TGTGCCAGCTCACCCATCGCCTCTGGGGCCAACGTCCTGACTTTC; CDR3: CASSPIASGANVLTF
V: TRBV5-1; D: -; size: -; J: TRBJ2-3; DNA: TGCGCCAGCAGCTCACGGACCCAGAGCTATACGCAGTATTTT; CDR3: CASSSRTQSYTQYF
V: TRBV4-3; D: -; size: -; J: TRBJ1-1; DNA: TGCGCCAGCAGCCAAGGGACAGCTGGGGATACTGAAGCTTTCTTT; CDR3: CASSQGTAGDTEAFF